This T cell receptor (beta chain) was captured in a study of blood T cell repertoires in COVID-19. This CDR3 has 17 residues. Germline CDR1 SGHDN, CDR2 FVKESK. The V gene end was trimmed by 7 bases and the J gene end by 7 bases; junction bases not matched to a gene: 19. Using immunoSEQ multiplex PCR, the repertoire was profiled, and TCRdb retains in-frame clones only, with some absent. Among roughly 170,000 clones listed, 81% were seen once. This sequence joins TRBV14 and TRBJ2-4; TRBD2 aligns across 7 bases. The sequence was collected from a woman aged 40 to 50 with acute COVID-19. The sample comprised PBMCs or T cells enriched from blood (not recorded which). CDR3 protein: CASKYTWEGQFRNIQYF. The CDR3 DNA follows: TGTGCCAGCAAATATACGTGGGAGGGCCAGTTTCGGAACATTCAGTACTTC.